A single sample gave rise to the 21 T cell receptor beta chains below, sequenced in a study of identical twins. TCRdb reprocessed the 5' RACE reads with MiXCR, giving one entry per CDR3 protein. The sample contains roughly 1.6 million distinct CDR3 sequences, around 29% of which appear only once. Sequencing was done on a sample of cord blood. These receptor sequences come from a newborn girl in good health.

This clonotype occurred many times. The rearrangement joins TRBV20-1 to TRBJ2-3; 9 bases are shared with TRBD2. Germline V gives CDR1 DFQATT, CDR2 SNEGSKA (reference sequence). The CDR3 totals 16 residues. The ends lost 4 bases at V and 5 bases at J; junction bases unmatched: 13. The CDR3 DNA follows: TGCAGTGCTAATGGAGTAGCGGGAGCTGTGGGAGATACGCAGTATTTT. This codes for CSANGVAGAVGDTQYF.

The rearrangement joins TRBV28 to TRBJ2-2; 11 bases agree with TRBD2. The length of the CDR3 is 17 residues. Germline lookup yields CDR1 MDHEN and CDR2 SYDVKM. J gave up 2 bases and V 1 base, and 3 bases lay outside the gene matches. Written as DNA, the CDR3 is TGTGCCAGCAGTTTATCGGGACTAGCGGAAAACACCGGGGAGCTGTTTTTT. The encoded protein is CASSLSGLAENTGELFF.

This chain connects TRBV5-1 to TRBJ2-7; D unclear. Trimming took 2 bases from V and 0 from J, leaving 12 bases between them. This CDR3 comprises 15 residues. Germline assignment: CDR1 SGHRS and CDR2 YFSETQ. CDR3 amino acids: CASSFYGLSSYEQYF. CDR3 coding DNA: TGCGCCAGCAGCTTCTACGGGTTAAGCTCCTACGAGCAGTACTTC.

This clonotype was counted between two and nine times. The chain joins TRBV20-1 to TRBJ2-1; 7 bases are a match to TRBD2. The junction had 6 bases not matched to a gene; V was cut back by 5 bases and J by 2 bases. Per germline, CDR1 DFQATT and CDR2 SNEGSKA (reference sequence). The CDR3 covers 14 residues. CDR3: CSAPVAGPYNEQFF. The CDR3 DNA reads as TGCAGTGCTCCGGTAGCGGGCCCCTACAATGAGCAGTTCTTC.

The chain is built from TRBV5-5 and TRBJ1-1; D is possibly TRBD1 (6 bases). CDR3 length equals 15 residues. The V gene's germline CDR1 is SGHKS and CDR2 YYEKEE (reference sequence). Trimming pared 7 bases from V and 0 bases from J, leaving 16 bases between. The CDR3 sequence: CASSGTFGMNTEAFF. CDR3 sequence (DNA): TGTGCCAGCTCCGGGACATTCGGCATGAACACTGAAGCTTTCTTT.

This chain joins TRBV27 and TRBJ1-5; D is perhaps TRBD1 (6 bases). V was pared by 8 bases and J by 2 bases, with 16 bases between. Germline values: CDR1 MNHEY, CDR2 SMNVEV (reference sequence). This CDR3 region has 15 residues. The CDR3 sequence: CASRLGPGGNQPQHF. The CDR3 DNA sequence: TGTGCCAGCCGCCTAGGGCCAGGGGGCAATCAGCCCCAGCATTTT.

A few counts support this clonotype. The gene calls are TRBV12-3 or TRBV12-4 and TRBJ1-1; D is unclear. This CDR3 has 10 amino acids. V gave up 3 bases and J gave up 6 bases, with 2 bases separating them. In DNA, the CDR3 is TGTGCCAGCAGTTTCCCTGAAGCTTTCTTT. Translation: CASSFPEAFF.

This clonotype has a count of ten or more. J is TRBJ2-7 and V is TRBV29-1; D tentatively reads TRBD1 or TRBD2 (5 bases each). CDR1 is SQVTM, CDR2 ANQGSEA, per germline. This CDR3 has 13 amino acids. Deletions cut 4 bases from V and 0 bases from J, with 10 bases between. CDR3 sequence (DNA): TGCAGCGTTGCGGGGACGGACTCCTACGAGCAGTACTTC. It codes for CSVAGTDSYEQYF.

This clonotype was detected only a few times. The chain carries TRBV28 and TRBJ2-5; TRBD2 might be the D (5 bases). There are 13 residues in the CDR3. Trimming left V 4 bases short and J 2 bases short, with 8 bases between. Germline V gene sequence: CDR1 MDHEN, CDR2 SYDVKM. CDR3 coding DNA: TGTGCCAGCAGTTGGAGACTACAAGAGACCCAGTACTTC. Translated, it gives CASSWRLQETQYF.

The CDR3 loop reads CSVEVLAGFTGELFF. For the CDR3, the DNA is TGCAGCGTTGAAGTCCTAGCGGGGTTCACCGGGGAGCTGTTTTTT. The rearrangement uses TRBV29-1 and TRBJ2-2; 9 nucleotides line up with TRBD2. The length of the CDR3 is 15 residues. Germline values: CDR1 SQVTM, CDR2 ANQGSEA. V was pared by 1 base and J by 4 bases, with 4 bases of the junction left unmatched.

A few counts support this clonotype. The chain links TRBV12-3 or TRBV12-4 to TRBJ2-7, with no clear D. CDR3 length: 14 residues. V lost 5 bases and J 1 base, leaving 12 bases between the germline ends. CDR3 in amino acids: CASSGPRKSYEQYF. DNA of the CDR3: TGTGCCAGCAGTGGGCCTCGAAAGTCCTACGAGCAGTACTTC.

At least ten counts were recorded for this clonotype. The rearrangement links TRBV12-3 or TRBV12-4 to TRBJ2-7; possible D gene TRBD2, 5 bases. V lost 2 bases to trimming and J lost 4 bases, with 9 bases between them. The CDR3 spans 13 residues. The CDR3 protein is CASSLYTGYEQYF. The CDR3 nucleotides are TGTGCCAGCAGTTTATATACGGGGTACGAGCAGTACTTC.

This chain joins TRBV29-1 and TRBJ1-2; the D gene is possibly TRBD1 (6 bases). From germline, CDR1 is SQVTM and CDR2 ANQGSEA. Trimming left V 4 bases short and J 4 bases short, with 10 bases between. The CDR3 is 12 amino acids. The CDR3 reads CSVGIQGYGYTF. For the CDR3, the DNA is TGCAGCGTTGGGATACAGGGCTATGGCTACACCTTC.

This chain connects TRBV25-1 to TRBJ2-1; 11 bases are a match to TRBD2. This CDR3 contains 20 residues. Trimming cost V 3 bases and J 0 bases; bases outside gene matches: 13. Germline values: CDR1 MGHDK, CDR2 SYGVNS. The DNA for the CDR3 is TGTGCCAGCAGTGACCCCCTAGCGGGGGGCTTCAATAGCTCCTACAATGAGCAGTTCTTC. Amino acids: CASSDPLAGGFNSSYNEQFF. Based on the CDR3 plus reference TRBV25-1 and TRBJ2-1, the full variable domain is EADIYQTPRYLVIGTGKKITLECSQTMGHDKMYWYQQDPGMELHLIHYSYGVNSTEKGDLSSESTVSRIRTEHFPLTLESARPSHTSQYLCASSDPLAGGFNSSYNEQFFGPGTRLTVL.

The chain combines TRBV20-1 with TRBJ1-1, with D possibly matching TRBD1 (5 bases). This CDR3 comprises 13 residues. The V gene lost 7 bases and the J gene lost 3 bases, with 15 bases spanning the gap. The germline gives CDR1 DFQATT, CDR2 SNEGSKA (reference sequence). CDR3 in DNA: TGCAGTGGTCCAAGGGGCTCGCACACTGAAGCTTTCTTT. Encoded protein: CSGPRGSHTEAFF.

The V and J genes are TRBV20-1 and TRBJ2-7; 7 nucleotides agree with TRBD2. The DNA matches TRBJ2-5 better at its end, which makes the J call doubtful. From germline, CDR1 is DFQATT and CDR2 SNEGSKA (reference sequence). The CDR3 spans 15 residues. This CDR3 is CSARGASGFQETQYF. CDR3 DNA sequence: TGCAGTGCTCGAGGGGCTAGCGGCTTTCAAGAGACCCAGTACTTC.

This clonotype came up many times. This chain links TRBV5-1 with TRBJ2-4; 9 bases map to TRBD1. The CDR3 runs 18 residues. Germline lookup yields CDR1 SGHRS and CDR2 YFSETQ. Losses at the gene ends were 1 base for V and 4 bases for J; bases not matched to a gene: 12. CDR3 in DNA: TGCGCCAGCAGCTTGAACCCGTCCTCGACAGGGGGAAAAAACATTCAGTACTTC. Encoded protein: CASSLNPSSTGGKNIQYF. Together with reference TRBV5-1 and TRBJ2-4, the CDR3 gives the full variable domain: KAGVTQTPRYLIKTRGQQVTLSCSPISGHRSVSWYQQTPGQGLQFLFEYFSETQRNKGNFPGRFSGRQFSNSRSEMNVSTLELGDSALYLCASSLNPSSTGGKNIQYFGAGTRLSVL.

The chain has TRBV11-2 and TRBJ2-5; TRBD2 aligns across 7 bases. Germline CDR1 and CDR2: SGHAT and FQNNGV. The J segment lost 11 bases and the V segment lost 1 base, leaving 13 bases of the junction unmatched. CDR3 length: 15 amino acids. As DNA, the CDR3 is TGTGCCAGCAGCTTAGGGCTAGCGGAGAGCAATGAGCAGTACTTC. It specifies CASSLGLAESNEQYF.

This chain links TRBV27 with TRBJ2-5; the match to TRBD2 covers 8 bases. CDR3 length: 15 amino acids. The V gene's germline CDR1 is MNHEY and CDR2 SMNVEV (reference sequence). The V gene end was trimmed by 6 bases and the J gene end by 1 base; junction bases not matched to a gene: 7. The CDR3 loop reads CASRFRAGGQETQYF. The CDR3, as DNA: TGTGCCAGCAGGTTTCGGGCGGGAGGCCAAGAGACCCAGTACTTC.

This clonotype was counted only a few times. The genes are TRBV4-1 and TRBJ2-1; 8 nucleotides agree with TRBD1. This CDR3 spans 13 amino acids. The germline V gene has CDR1 MGHRA and CDR2 YSYEKL. The trim removed 4 bases at V and 13 bases at J, leaving 9 bases unmatched. This chain's CDR3 is CASSLYAGGRQFF. CDR3 bases: TGCGCCAGCAGCCTTTATGCAGGGGGCAGACAGTTCTTC.

This clonotype was found many times. This chain joins TRBV27 and TRBJ1-2; D is unresolved. There are 12 residues in the CDR3. Germline V gene data show CDR1 as MNHEY and CDR2 as SMNVEV (reference sequence). Trimming pared 8 bases from V and 2 bases from J, leaving 9 bases between. The CDR3 loop is CASGDQNYGYTF. The CDR3 DNA follows: TGTGCCAGCGGAGACCAGAACTATGGCTACACCTTC.